The rows below give T cell receptor beta chains drawn from one sample of a study of breast tumors, draining lymph nodes, adjacent tissues. TCRdb independently ran MiXCR on the multiplex PCR reads; one entry per CDR3 protein. The table has about 230,000 distinct CDR3 sequences, less than 40% seen once; the top ten hold over 1.1%. Sample: axillary lymph node tissue. The receptors derive from a female donor with breast cancer. Some clones in this sample may be carry-over from other donors' samples. The CDR3 runs from the conserved cysteine through the conserved F or W. A D gene is named only where the DNA matches it firmly. Rows give clone size only sometimes, using once, few, many, or a class for an expanded clone.

v_gene	abundance	j_gene	d_gene	CDR3nt	CDR3aa
TRBV2	many	TRBJ2-7	-	TGTGCCAGCAGTCCGCCCCTAAGCTACGAGCAGTACTTC	CASSPPLSYEQYF
TRBV20-1	many	TRBJ2-6	-	TGCAGTGCTAGTTCTGGGGCCAACGTCCTGACTTTC	CSASSGANVLTF
TRBV12-3/TRBV12-4	many	TRBJ2-7	-	TGTGCCAGCAGTTTCGGCGGAGGGTTCTACGAGCAGTACTTC	CASSFGGGFYEQYF
TRBV5-6	-	TRBJ2-3	-	TGCGCCAGCAGCTTGGTGGCAATCCTCTCAGATACGCAGTATTTT	CASSLVAILSDTQYF
TRBV4-1	-	TRBJ1-2	-	TGCGCCAGCAGCCAAGACCCCTTAGCGGCGGGTTTCTATGGCTACACCTTC	CASSQDPLAAGFYGYTF
TRBV7-3	many	TRBJ1-2	TRBD1	TGTGCCAGCAGCTTGGGGACAGACTATGGCTACACCTTC	CASSLGTDYGYTF
TRBV7-2	few	TRBJ2-4	TRBD1	TGTGCCAGCAGCTTAAGCCCCGAGGGGGCGGTAGCCAAACACATTCAGTACTTC	CASSLSPEGAVAKHIQYF
TRBV6-6	-	TRBJ1-6	TRBD1	TGTGCCAGCAGCCCGGGATGGGACAGGAACTTTTCACCCCTCCACTTT	CASSPGWDRNFSPLHF
TRBV28	-	TRBJ2-7	TRBD2	TGTGCCAGCAGACCGGGACTAGTCTTCGCGCAGTACTTC	CASRPGLVFAQYF
TRBV2	many	TRBJ1-6	-	TGTGCCAGCAGAGGACGGGGGACCAATAATTCACCCCTCCACTTT	CASRGRGTNNSPLHF
TRBV20-1	many	TRBJ2-7	-	TGCAGTGCTAGTAACACTAACTCCTACGAGCAGTACTTC	CSASNTNSYEQYF
TRBV6-1	-	TRBJ1-1	-	TGTGCCAGCTTAATAAGGGGGAACACTGAAGCTTTCTTT	CASLIRGNTEAFF
TRBV2	-	TRBJ2-2	TRBD2	TGTGCCAGCAGTAGGACTAGCGGGTTTACCGGGGAGCTGTTTTTT	CASSRTSGFTGELFF
TRBV11-3	many	TRBJ2-3	-	TGTGCCAGCGGGGGGGCGGGGGCAGATACGCAGTATTTT	CASGGAGADTQYF
TRBV6-2/TRBV6-3	many	TRBJ2-5	TRBD1	TGTGCCAGCAGTTATCCCCGTGACAGGGGCGAGACCCAGTACTTC	CASSYPRDRGETQYF
TRBV10-3	many	TRBJ2-7	-	TGTGCCATCAGTGAGCCCCCTTCTGACGAGCAGTACTTC	CAISEPPSDEQYF
TRBV12-3/TRBV12-4	many	TRBJ1-2	-	TGTGCCAGCAGGTGCCGAGGGACGGAAGGCTATGGCTACACCTTC	CASRCRGTEGYGYTF
TRBV9	many	TRBJ1-2	-	TGTGCCAGCAGCGCAGAGACTCCTAACTATGGCTACACCTTC	CASSAETPNYGYTF
TRBV4-2	-	TRBJ2-5	-	TGTGCCAGCAGCCCAGATCCCCGTAAAGAGACCCAGTACTTC	CASSPDPRKETQYF
TRBV2	-	TRBJ2-1	TRBD2	TGTGCCAGCAGTGAGGCGAGCGGGGGTTACAATGAGCAGTTCTTC	CASSEASGGYNEQFF
TRBV6-5	many	TRBJ2-2	-	TGTGCCAGCAGTCGAGCGCAAGCCGGGGAGCTGTTTTTT	CASSRAQAGELFF
TRBV5-1	many	TRBJ2-1	-	TGCGCCAGCAGCTTGCTCGGGCGGGCCGCAAATGAGCAGTTCTTC	CASSLLGRAANEQFF
TRBV12-3/TRBV12-4	-	TRBJ1-1	-	TGTGCCAGCAGCTCCCGACTGAAGAACACTGAAGCTTTCTTT	CASSSRLKNTEAFF
TRBV4-1	many	TRBJ2-7	-	TGCGCCAGCAGCCAAGATGTAGCCAGCGGGCGAAAGCAGTACTTC	CASSQDVASGRKQYF
TRBV2	-	TRBJ1-1	-	TGTGCCAGCACTTCAGGGGAGTATTCTGAAGCTTTCTTT	CASTSGEYSEAFF
TRBV7-9	few	TRBJ1-5	TRBD1	TGTGCCAGCAGCCCGACAGGGGATCAGCCCCAGCATTTT	CASSPTGDQPQHF
TRBV5-1	many	TRBJ2-1	TRBD2	TGCGCCAGCGCCGGTCTAGCGGCTTACAATGAGCAGTTCTTC	CASAGLAAYNEQFF
TRBV11-2	-	TRBJ2-2	TRBD2	TGTGCCAGCAGAACATTTAGCGGGACGTCCGGGGAGCTGTTTTTT	CASRTFSGTSGELFF
TRBV24-1	many	TRBJ2-2	-	TGTGCCACCAGTGAGTGGATCACCGGGGAGCTGTTTTTT	CATSEWITGELFF
TRBV7-2	-	TRBJ2-5	-	TGTGCCAGCAGCTTAGCCGGACTCGGGGAGACCCAGTACTTC	CASSLAGLGETQYF
TRBV20-1	once	TRBJ2-1	TRBD2	TGCAGTGCTAGGTGGGCTAGCGGAGCGCAGAATGAGCAGTTCTTC	CSARWASGAQNEQFF
TRBV6-5	many	TRBJ2-7	TRBD2	TGTGCCAGCAGCTCACCTAGCGGGAGGTCCTACGAGCAGTACTTC	CASSSPSGRSYEQYF
TRBV14	once	TRBJ2-1	TRBD2	TGCGCCAGCAGCCATGGGACTAGAATCTACGAGCAGTTCTTC	CASSHGTRIYEQFF
TRBV10-3	-	TRBJ2-1	TRBD2	TGTGCCATCAGCCGAGACAGACTAGCGGGAGGTGTAGAGCAGTTCTTC	CAISRDRLAGGVEQFF
TRBV29-1	many	TRBJ2-5	-	TGCAGCGTTTCGAGGGGAGAGACCCAGTACTTC	CSVSRGETQYF
TRBV5-6	few	TRBJ2-1	-	TGTGCCAGCAGCTTGCCTTCTGGAGGGGGAGCCTCCAATGAGCAGTTCTTC	CASSLPSGGGASNEQFF
TRBV6-5	many	TRBJ1-2	-	TGTGCCAGCAGTCCGACACAGGGTCCCTATGGCTACACCTTC	CASSPTQGPYGYTF
TRBV20-1	many	TRBJ1-4	-	TGCAGTGCCAGCAAGCGTCTGGGAAATAATGAAAAACTGTTTTTT	CSASKRLGNNEKLFF
TRBV18	-	TRBJ1-3	-	TGTGCCAGCTCACTCGGAGGGTATCGGTCTGGAAACACCATATATTTT	CASSLGGYRSGNTIYF